The present TCR beta chain was sequenced within a study of T cells in Graves' hyperthyroidism and ophthalmopathy (dated by TCRdb to about 2019). Notes on the research overall: Peripheral blood samples were taken at the time of initial diagnosis, prior to any treatment. The 75 to 100 discovery patients were randomly split 7:3 into training and test sets. An independent validation cohort of under 20 hyperthyroidism patients and more than 15 patients who later progressed to ophthalmopathy tested prospective prediction of ophthalmopathy. According to the paper, TCR Vbeta CDR3 sequencing was carried out on about 140 peripheral blood samples, which came from 40 to 45 ophthalmopathy, some 73 hyperthyroidism and approximately 17 progressor patients. Thyroid tissue and blood T-cell repertoires from several Graves' hyperthyroidism patients were also compared in the study. To identify TCR V-J signatures that set the groups apart, the researchers used a discovery cohort of approximately 98 patients, made up of fewer than 50 with Graves' ophthalmopathy and about 55 with stable Graves' hyperthyroidism. After sampling, hyperthyroidism patients received methimazole starting at 30 mg daily, and ophthalmopathy patients received high-dose intravenous methylprednisolone. Overall study outcomes, separate from this receptor: A model built on a 13 V-J signature distinguished ophthalmopathy from stable hyperthyroidism, reaching about 89% sensitivity and approximately 81% specificity in cross-validation and 80%/75% in testing. Most expanded thyroid clonotypes (frequency above 0.001) were also found in blood, which suggests that blood repertoires may mirror thyroid immune responses. Sample size was not statistically predetermined, and investigators were not blinded to group allocation. In validation, the model predicted progression to ophthalmopathy with 60% to 71% sensitivity and about 72% specificity, a median of 6.5 months before onset.

Moderately to severely active disease, a Clinical Activity Score of at least 3, a NOSPECS grade of at least 4, and a duration under 3 months were present in ophthalmopathy patients. Any patient with an uncontrolled infection, another autoimmune disease, pregnancy or lactation was excluded. Diagnoses relied on clinical symptoms, serum thyroxine and TRAb, thyroid ultrasound and orbital computed tomography. PBMCs were separated from roughly 10 ml of fresh peripheral blood using Ficoll-Paque density gradient centrifugation. Total RNA was extracted with Trizol reagent, and quality was checked on an Agilent 2100 Bioanalyzer. The TCR beta CDR3 regions were amplified from RNA transcripts. A first-round RT-PCR of the TCR CDR3 used the HTBI primer set with the Qiagen OneStep RT-PCR kit. Libraries were constructed in a second round of multiplex PCR, after which size selection and purification were performed. Paired-end sequencing of the libraries was performed with 100 bp reads on an Illumina HiSeq2000. As for the authors' bioinformatics: SOAPnuke was used to process the raw data, throwing out any read that contained adapters or uncalled bases, had a mean Phred below 15, or lacked an exact constant-primer or identifier match. High-quality paired reads were merged using COPE v1.2.5, and each unique nucleotide sequence was defined as a clonotype. Clonotypes were aligned to IMGT TRBV, TRBD and TRBJ reference segments using MiTCR v1.1. The analysis included only V-J combinations with a frequency above 0.0001, which together covered more than 99% of the repertoires. The TCS score was defined as F50 (clonal expansion) divided by E x V (chaos), with BLOSUM62-based TCRdist calculated between CDR3 peptides within each V-J. Welch's t-statistics and random forest reduced roughly 530 V-J features to 13, which were used in a naive Bayes classifier (R e1071). Thyroid-blood repertoire similarity was quantified with the Morisita-Horn index. Through fastp at Q25 and MiXCR, TCRdb rebuilt clones from the public reads, retaining in-frame beta chains. All rows with the same CDR3 protein become a single entry with the most common DNA and genes. These V and J calls rely on TCRdb rather than the paper's analysis. In this sample the table shows hundreds of thousands of distinct CDR3 sequences, 14% to 15% of which occur a single time. Clones ranked in the top ten supply 4% to 5.5% of the sample.

The CDR3, cysteine through phenylalanine, is 11 amino acids long. The sequence is cut down to CDR3 DNA, 33 bases in frame from base 1. At the junction V is shortened by 6 bases and J by 17 bases, with 17 bases in between. Reading the germline V gene (reference sequence) gives CDR1 DFQATT and CDR2 SNEGSKA. Concerning this clonotype itself: Its antigen specificity is not known. Base quality data are lacking; no much larger clone is found one base away.

Source material: blood. The source of this sequence is a woman in her thirties or forties with Graves' ophthalmopathy. The chain is encoded by TRBV20-1 joined to TRBJ1-6; tentative D gene TRBD1, with 5 bases matching. The bases are TGCAGTGCCAACGCCGGGGCTATTTTCCACTTT. Its translation is CSANAGAIFHF.